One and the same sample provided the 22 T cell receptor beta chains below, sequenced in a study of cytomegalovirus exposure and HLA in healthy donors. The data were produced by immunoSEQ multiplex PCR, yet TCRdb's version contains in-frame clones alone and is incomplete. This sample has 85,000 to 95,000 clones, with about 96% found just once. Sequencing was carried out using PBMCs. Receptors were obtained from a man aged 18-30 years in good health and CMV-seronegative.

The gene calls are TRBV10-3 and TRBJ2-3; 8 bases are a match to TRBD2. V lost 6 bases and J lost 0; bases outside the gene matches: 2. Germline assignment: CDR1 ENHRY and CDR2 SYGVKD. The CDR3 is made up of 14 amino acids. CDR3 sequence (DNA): TGTGCCATCAGACCGGGAGGGAGCACAGATACGCAGTATTTT. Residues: CAIRPGGSTDTQYF.

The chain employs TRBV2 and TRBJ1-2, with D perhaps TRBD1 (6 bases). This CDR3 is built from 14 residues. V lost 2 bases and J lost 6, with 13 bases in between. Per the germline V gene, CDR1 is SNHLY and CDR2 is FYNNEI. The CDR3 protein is CASSEQGRGNGYTF. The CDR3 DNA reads TGTGCCAGCAGTGAACAGGGCAGGGGCAATGGCTACACCTTC.

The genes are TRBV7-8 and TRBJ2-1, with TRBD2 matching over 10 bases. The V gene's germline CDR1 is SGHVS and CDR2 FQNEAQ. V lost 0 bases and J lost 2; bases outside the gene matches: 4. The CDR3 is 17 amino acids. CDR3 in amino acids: CASSLAPGTSAYNEQFF. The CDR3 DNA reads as TGTGCCAGCAGCTTAGCGCCGGGGACTAGCGCCTACAATGAGCAGTTCTTC.

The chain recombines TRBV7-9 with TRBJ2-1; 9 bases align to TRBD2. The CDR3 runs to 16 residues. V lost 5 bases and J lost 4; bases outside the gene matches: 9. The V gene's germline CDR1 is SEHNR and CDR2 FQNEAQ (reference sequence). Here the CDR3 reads CASSPRLAEKYNEQFF. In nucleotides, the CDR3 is TGTGCCAGCAGCCCCCGACTAGCGGAGAAATACAATGAGCAGTTCTTC.

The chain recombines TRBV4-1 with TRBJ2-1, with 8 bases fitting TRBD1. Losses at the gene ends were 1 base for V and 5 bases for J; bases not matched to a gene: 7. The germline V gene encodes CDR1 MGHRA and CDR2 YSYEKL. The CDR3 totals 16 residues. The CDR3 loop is CASSQGIGQGNNEQFF. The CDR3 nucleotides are TGCGCCAGCAGCCAAGGAATAGGACAGGGAAACAATGAGCAGTTCTTC.

CDR3 region: CSGGLHNTEAFF. The CDR3 DNA reads as TGCAGCGGGGGGCTTCATAACACTGAAGCTTTCTTT. The rearrangement uses TRBV29-1 and TRBJ1-1; maybe TRBD1 (6 bases). The CDR3 totals 12 residues. Germline V gene sequence: CDR1 SQVTM, CDR2 ANQGSEA. Trimming removed 7 bases from V and 2 bases from J, with 11 bases in between.

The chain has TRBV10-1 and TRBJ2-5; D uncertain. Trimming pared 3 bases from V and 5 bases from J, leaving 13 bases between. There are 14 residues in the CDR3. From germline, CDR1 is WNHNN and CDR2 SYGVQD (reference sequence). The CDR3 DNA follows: TGCGCCAGCAGTGATCGGTTCAGGCCGGAGACCCAGTACTTC. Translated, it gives CASSDRFRPETQYF.

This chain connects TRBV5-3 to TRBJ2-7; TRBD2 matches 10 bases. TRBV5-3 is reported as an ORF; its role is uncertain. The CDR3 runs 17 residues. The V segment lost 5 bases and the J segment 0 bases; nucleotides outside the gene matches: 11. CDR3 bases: TGTGCCAGAAGGGTGGGCCTAGCGGGAGCCCGCTCCTACGAGCAGTACTTC. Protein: CARRVGLAGARSYEQYF.

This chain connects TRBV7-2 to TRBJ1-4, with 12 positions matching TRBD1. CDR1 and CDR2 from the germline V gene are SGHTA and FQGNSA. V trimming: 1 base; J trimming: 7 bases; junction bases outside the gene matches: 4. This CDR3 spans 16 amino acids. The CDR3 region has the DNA TGTGCCAGCAGCTTAGTGGGGGGACAGGGGGCTGAAAAACTGTTTTTT. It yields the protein CASSLVGGQGAEKLFF.

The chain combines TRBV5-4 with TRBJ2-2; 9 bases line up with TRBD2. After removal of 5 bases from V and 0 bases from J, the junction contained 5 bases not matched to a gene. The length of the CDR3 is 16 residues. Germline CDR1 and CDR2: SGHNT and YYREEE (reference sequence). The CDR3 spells CASRRLAVSNTGELFF. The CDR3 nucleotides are TGTGCCAGCAGGCGACTAGCGGTATCGAACACCGGGGAGCTGTTTTTT.

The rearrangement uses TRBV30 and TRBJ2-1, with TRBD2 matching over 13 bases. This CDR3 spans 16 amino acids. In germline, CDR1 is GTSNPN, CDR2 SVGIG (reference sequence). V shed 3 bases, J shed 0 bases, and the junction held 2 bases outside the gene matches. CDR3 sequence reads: CAWRGTSGISYNEQFF. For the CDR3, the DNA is TGTGCCTGGAGGGGGACTAGCGGGATCTCCTACAATGAGCAGTTCTTC.

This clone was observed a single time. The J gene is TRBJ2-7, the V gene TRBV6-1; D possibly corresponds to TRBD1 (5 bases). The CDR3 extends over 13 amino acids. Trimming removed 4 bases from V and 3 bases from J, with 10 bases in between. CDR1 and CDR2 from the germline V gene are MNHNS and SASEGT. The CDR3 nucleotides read TGTGCCAGCAGTGGGGGCCCGGGCTACGAGCAGTACTTC. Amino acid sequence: CASSGGPGYEQYF.

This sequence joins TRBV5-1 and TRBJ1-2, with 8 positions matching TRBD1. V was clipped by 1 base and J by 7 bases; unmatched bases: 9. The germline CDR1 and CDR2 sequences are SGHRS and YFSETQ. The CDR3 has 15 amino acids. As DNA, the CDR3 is TGCGCCAGCAGCTTGAAAGGACAGGGTGAGGGTGGCTACACCTTC. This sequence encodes CASSLKGQGEGGYTF.

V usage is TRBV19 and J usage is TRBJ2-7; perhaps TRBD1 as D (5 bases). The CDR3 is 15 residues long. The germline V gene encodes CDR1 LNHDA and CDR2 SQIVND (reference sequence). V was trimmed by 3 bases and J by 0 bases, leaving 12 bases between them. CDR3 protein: CASSIDSQSSYEQYF. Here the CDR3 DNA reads TGTGCCAGTAGTATTGACAGCCAGAGCTCCTACGAGCAGTACTTC.

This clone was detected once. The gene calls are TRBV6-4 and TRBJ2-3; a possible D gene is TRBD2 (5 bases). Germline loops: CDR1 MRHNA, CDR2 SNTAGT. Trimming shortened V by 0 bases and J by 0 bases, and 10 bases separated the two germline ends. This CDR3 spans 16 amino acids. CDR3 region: CASSDSGESSTDTQYF. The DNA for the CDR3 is TGTGCCAGCAGTGACTCCGGGGAGAGTAGCACAGATACGCAGTATTTT.

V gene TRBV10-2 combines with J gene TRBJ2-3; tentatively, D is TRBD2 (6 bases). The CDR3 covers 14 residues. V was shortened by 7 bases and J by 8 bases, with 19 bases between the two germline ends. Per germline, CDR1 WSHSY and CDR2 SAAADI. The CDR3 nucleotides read TGCGCCAGCATCCCCGGACTACGCCGATTTACGCAGTATTTT. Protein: CASIPGLRRFTQYF.

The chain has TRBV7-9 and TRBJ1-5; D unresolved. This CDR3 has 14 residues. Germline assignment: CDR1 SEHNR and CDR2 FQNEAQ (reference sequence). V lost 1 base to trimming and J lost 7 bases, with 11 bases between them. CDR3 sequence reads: CASSLEQPGQPQHF. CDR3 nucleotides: TGTGCCAGCAGCTTAGAACAGCCCGGACAGCCCCAGCATTTT.

The DNA of the CDR3 is TGTGCCAGCAGCGCGCACAGGGGAGGCCCGGACAATGAGCAGTTCTTC. Its protein product is CASSAHRGGPDNEQFF. V and J are TRBV9 and TRBJ2-1; D might be TRBD1 (7 bases). The germline V gene has CDR1 SGDLS and CDR2 YYNGEE. The germline V and J ends were trimmed by 3 bases and 5 bases, with 18 bases remaining between them. This CDR3 contains 16 residues. Drawing the rest from reference TRBV9 and TRBJ2-1, the complete variable domain is DSGVTQTPKHLITATGQRVTLRCSPRSGDLSVYWYQQSLDQGLQFLIQYYNGEERAKGNILERFSAQQFPDLHSELNLSSLELGDSALYFCASSAHRGGPDNEQFFGPGTRLTVL.

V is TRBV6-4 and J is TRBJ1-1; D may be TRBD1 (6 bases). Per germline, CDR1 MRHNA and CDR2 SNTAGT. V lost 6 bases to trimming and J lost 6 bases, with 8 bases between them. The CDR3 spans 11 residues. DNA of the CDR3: TGTGCCAGCAGAGGACAGTCTGAAGCTTTCTTT. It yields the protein CASRGQSEAFF.

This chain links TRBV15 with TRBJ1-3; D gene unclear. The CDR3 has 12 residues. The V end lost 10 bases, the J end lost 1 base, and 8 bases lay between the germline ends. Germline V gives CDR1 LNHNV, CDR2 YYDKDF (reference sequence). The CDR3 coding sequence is TGTGCCATCACAGAGTCTGGAAACACCATATATTTT. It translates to CAITESGNTIYF. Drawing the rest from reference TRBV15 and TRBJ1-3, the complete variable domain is DAMVIQNPRYQVTQFGKPVTLSCSQTLNHNVMYWYQQKSSQAPKLLFHYYDKDFNNEADTPDNFQSRRPNTSFCFLDIRSPGLGDTAMYLCAITESGNTIYFGEGSWLTVV.

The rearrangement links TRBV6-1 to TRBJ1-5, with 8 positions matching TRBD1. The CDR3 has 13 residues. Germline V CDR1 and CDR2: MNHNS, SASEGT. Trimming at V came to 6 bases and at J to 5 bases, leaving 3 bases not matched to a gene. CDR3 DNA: TGTGCCAGCAGGGAGGACAGGGATCAGCCCCAGCATTTT. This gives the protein CASREDRDQPQHF.

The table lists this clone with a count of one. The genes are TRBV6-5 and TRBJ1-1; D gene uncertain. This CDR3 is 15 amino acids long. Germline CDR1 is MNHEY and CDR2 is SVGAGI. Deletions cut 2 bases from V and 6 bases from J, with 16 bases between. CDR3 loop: CASSYGSQGRAEAFF. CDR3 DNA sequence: TGTGCCAGCAGTTACGGGAGTCAAGGACGAGCTGAAGCTTTCTTT.